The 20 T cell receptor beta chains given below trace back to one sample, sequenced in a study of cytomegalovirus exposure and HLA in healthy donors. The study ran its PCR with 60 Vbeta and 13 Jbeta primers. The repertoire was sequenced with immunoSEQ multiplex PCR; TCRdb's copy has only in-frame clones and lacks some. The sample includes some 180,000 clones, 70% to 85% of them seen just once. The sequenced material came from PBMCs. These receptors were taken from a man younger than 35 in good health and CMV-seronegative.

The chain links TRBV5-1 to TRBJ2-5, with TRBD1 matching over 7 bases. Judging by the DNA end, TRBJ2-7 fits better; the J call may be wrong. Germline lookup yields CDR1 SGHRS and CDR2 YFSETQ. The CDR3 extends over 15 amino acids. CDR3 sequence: CASSPADRSSYEQYF. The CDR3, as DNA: TGCGCCAGCAGCCCAGCGGACAGGAGCTCCTACGAGCAGTACTTC.

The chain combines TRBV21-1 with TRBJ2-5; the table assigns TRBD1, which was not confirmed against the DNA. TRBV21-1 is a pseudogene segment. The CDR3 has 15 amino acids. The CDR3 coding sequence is TGTGCCAGCAGCGCTCGGGACAGGGAAGGGGAGACCCAGTACTTC. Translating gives CASSARDREGETQYF.

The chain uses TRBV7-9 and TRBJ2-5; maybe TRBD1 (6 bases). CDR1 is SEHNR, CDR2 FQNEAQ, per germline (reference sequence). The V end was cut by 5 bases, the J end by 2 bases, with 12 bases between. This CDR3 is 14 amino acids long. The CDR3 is CASSPGTFQETQYF. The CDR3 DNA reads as TGTGCCAGCAGCCCCGGGACATTTCAAGAGACCCAGTACTTC.

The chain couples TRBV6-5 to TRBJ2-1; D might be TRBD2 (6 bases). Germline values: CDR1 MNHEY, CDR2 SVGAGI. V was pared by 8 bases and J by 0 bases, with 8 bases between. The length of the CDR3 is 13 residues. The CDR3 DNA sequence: TGTGCCAGCGCCGGGAGCTCCTACAATGAGCAGTTCTTC. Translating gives CASAGSSYNEQFF.

The CDR3 is CASGAGRENNEQFF. The DNA of the CDR3 is TGTGCCAGCGGCGCAGGGCGGGAGAACAATGAGCAGTTCTTC. The J gene is TRBJ2-1, the V gene TRBV7-9; 7 bases fit TRBD2. With 8 bases clipped from V and 5 bases from J, the junction kept 9 bases outside the gene matches. The CDR3 runs 14 residues. Per the germline V gene, CDR1 is SEHNR and CDR2 is FQNEAQ (reference sequence).

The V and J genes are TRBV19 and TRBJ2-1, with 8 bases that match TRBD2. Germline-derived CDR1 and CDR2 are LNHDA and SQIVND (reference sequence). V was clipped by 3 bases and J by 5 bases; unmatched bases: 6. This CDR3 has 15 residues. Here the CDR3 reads CASSIRAGDHNEQFF. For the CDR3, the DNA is TGTGCCAGTAGTATTAGAGCGGGAGACCACAATGAGCAGTTCTTC. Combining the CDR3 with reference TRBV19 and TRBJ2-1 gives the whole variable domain DGGITQSPKYLFRKEGQNVTLSCEQNLNHDAMYWYRQDPGQGLRLIYYSQIVNDFQKGDIAEGYSVSREKKESFPLTVTSAQKNPTAFYLCASSIRAGDHNEQFFGPGTRLTVL.

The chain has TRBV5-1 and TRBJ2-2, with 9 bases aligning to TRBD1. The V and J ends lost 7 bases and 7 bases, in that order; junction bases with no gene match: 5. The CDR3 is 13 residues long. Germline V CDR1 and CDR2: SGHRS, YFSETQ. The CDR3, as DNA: TGCGCCAGCTGGACAGGGGAGGTCGGGGAGCTGTTTTTT. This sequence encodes CASWTGEVGELFF.

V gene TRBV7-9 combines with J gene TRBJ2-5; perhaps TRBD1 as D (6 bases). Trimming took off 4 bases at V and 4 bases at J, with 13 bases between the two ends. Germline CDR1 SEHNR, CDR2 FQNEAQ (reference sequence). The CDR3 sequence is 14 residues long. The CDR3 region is CASSSEGGRETQYF. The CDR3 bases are TGTGCCAGCAGCTCCGAAGGGGGACGAGAGACCCAGTACTTC.

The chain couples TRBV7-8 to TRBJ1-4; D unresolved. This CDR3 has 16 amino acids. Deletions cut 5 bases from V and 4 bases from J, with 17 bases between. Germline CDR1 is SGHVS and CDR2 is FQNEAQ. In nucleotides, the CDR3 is TGTGCCAGCAGCCCCGAGCGGGTATTAAATAATGAAAAACTGTTTTTT. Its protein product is CASSPERVLNNEKLFF.

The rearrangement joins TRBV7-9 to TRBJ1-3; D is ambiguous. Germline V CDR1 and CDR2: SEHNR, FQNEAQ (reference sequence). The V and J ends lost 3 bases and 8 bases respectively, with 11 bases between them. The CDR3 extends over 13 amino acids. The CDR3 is CASSLTPSDTIYF. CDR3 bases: TGTGCCAGCAGCTTGACTCCTTCAGACACCATATATTTT.

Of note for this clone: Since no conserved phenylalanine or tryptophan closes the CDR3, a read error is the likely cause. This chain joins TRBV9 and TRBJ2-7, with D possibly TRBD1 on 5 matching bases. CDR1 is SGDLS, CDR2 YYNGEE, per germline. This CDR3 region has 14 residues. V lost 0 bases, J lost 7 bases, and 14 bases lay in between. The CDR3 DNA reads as TGTGCCAGCAGCGTAGAGGACAAGCCTCTTGAGCAGTACCTC. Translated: CASSVEDKPLEQYL.

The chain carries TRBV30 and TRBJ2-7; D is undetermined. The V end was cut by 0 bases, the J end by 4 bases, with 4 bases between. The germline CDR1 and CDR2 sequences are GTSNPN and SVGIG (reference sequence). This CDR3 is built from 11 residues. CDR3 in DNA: TGTGCCTGGAGTGTTTCGTACGAGCAGTACTTC. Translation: CAWSVSYEQYF.

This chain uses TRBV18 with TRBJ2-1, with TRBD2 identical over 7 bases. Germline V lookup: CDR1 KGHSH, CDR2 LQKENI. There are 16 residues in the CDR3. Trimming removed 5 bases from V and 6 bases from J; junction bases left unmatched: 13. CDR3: CASSATGTIRPNEQFF. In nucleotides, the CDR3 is TGTGCCAGCTCAGCCACGGGGACTATCAGGCCCAATGAGCAGTTCTTC.

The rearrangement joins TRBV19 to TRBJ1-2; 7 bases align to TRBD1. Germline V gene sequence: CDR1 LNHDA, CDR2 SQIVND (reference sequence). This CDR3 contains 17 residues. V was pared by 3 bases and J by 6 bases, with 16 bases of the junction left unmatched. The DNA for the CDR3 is TGTGCCAGTAGTATCCTGGGCCCCAGACAGGGCAGGGATGGCTACACCTTC. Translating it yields CASSILGPRQGRDGYTF. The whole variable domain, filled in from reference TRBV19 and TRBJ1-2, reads DGGITQSPKYLFRKEGQNVTLSCEQNLNHDAMYWYRQDPGQGLRLIYYSQIVNDFQKGDIAEGYSVSREKKESFPLTVTSAQKNPTAFYLCASSILGPRQGRDGYTFGSGTRLTVV.

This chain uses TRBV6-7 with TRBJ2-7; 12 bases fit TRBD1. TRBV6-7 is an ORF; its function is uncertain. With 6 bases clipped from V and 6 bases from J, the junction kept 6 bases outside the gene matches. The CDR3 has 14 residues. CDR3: CASSRGTGGAEQYF. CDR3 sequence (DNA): TGTGCCAGCAGCCGGGGGACAGGGGGCGCCGAGCAGTACTTC.

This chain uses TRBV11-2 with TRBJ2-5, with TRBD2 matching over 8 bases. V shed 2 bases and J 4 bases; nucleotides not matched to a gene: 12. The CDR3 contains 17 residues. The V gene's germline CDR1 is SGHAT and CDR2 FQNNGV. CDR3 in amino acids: CASSLNLGSGNRETQYF. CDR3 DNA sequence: TGTGCCAGCAGCTTAAATCTAGGTAGCGGGAATCGAGAGACCCAGTACTTC.

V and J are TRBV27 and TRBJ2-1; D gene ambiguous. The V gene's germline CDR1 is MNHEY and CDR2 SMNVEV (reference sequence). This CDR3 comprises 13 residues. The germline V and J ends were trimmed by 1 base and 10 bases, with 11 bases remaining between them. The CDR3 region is CASSLLPVREQFF. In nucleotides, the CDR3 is TGTGCCAGCAGTTTATTACCAGTCCGAGAGCAGTTCTTC.

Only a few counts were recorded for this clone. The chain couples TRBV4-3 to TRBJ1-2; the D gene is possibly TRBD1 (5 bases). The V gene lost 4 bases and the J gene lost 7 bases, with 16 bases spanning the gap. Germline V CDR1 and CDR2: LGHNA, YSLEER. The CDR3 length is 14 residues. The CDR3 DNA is TGCGCCAGCAGCCTCTCGAATGCGGGGGGTGGCTACACCTTC. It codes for CASSLSNAGGGYTF.

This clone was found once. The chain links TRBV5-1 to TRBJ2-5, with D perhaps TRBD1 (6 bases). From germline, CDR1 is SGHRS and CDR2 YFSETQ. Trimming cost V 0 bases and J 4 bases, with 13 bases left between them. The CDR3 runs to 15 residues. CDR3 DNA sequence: TGCGCCAGCAGCTTGGACAGAAGGGGGAGAGAGACCCAGTACTTC. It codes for CASSLDRRGRETQYF.

The CDR3 coding sequence is TGCGCCAGCAGCCAAGTAAACAGGGAGTATTGCAATCAGCCCCAGCATTTT. This codes for CASSQVNREYCNQPQHF. V and J are TRBV4-3 and TRBJ1-5, with a possible D match to TRBD1 (6 bases). V lost 1 base and J lost 2, with 15 bases in between. From germline, CDR1 is LGHNA and CDR2 YSLEER. The CDR3 totals 17 residues.